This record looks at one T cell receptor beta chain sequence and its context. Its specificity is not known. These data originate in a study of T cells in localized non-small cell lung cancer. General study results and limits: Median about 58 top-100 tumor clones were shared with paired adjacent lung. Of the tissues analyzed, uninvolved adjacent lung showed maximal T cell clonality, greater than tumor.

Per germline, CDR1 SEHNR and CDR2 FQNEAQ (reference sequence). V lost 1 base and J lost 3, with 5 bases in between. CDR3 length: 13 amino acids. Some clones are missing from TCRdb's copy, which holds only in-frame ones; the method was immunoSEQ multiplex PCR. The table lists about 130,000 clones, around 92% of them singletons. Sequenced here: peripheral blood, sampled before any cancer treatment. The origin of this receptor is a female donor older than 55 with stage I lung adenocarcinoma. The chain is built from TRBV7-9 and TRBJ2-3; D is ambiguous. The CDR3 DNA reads TGTGCCAGCAGCTTAGACGAAACAGATACGCAGTATTTT. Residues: CASSLDETDTQYF.